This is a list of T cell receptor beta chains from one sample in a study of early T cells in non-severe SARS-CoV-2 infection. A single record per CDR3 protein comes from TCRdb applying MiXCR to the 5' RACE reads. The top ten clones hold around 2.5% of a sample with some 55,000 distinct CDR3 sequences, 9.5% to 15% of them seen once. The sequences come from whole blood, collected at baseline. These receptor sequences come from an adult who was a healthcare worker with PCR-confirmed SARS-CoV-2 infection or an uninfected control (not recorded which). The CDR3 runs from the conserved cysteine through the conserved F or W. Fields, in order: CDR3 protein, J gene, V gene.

CASSLSNTDRNEKLFF | TRBJ1-4 | TRBV27
CASSFPTDPRTDTQYF | TRBJ2-3 | TRBV11-3
CASGTQGGFLKETQYF | TRBJ2-5 | TRBV3-1
CASSFDSNQPQHF | TRBJ1-5 | TRBV6-5
CASSQDFGTGVDEQYF | TRBJ2-7 | TRBV4-3
CSASNDRSYNEQFF | TRBJ2-1 | TRBV20-1
CASSFGGPAKNIQYF | TRBJ2-4 | TRBV5-1
CASSLEGGAGYGYTF | TRBJ1-2 | TRBV6-1
CASRPPVLGGSYEQYF | TRBJ2-7 | TRBV6-1
CASSFGGSYEQYF | TRBJ2-7 | TRBV7-2
CATGWVEADTQYF | TRBJ2-3 | TRBV10-3
CASSLEQAAGTDTQYF | TRBJ2-3 | TRBV5-4
CASTNNRVETEAFF | TRBJ1-1 | TRBV7-8
CASSLPLTGSEQYF | TRBJ2-7 | TRBV11-2
CASRLSGAGETQYF | TRBJ2-5 | TRBV7-2
CATSDRDGFNYGYTF | TRBJ1-2 | TRBV24-1
CASSRGQAHEQYF | TRBJ2-7 | TRBV3-1
CASSPARDRINNEQFF | TRBJ2-1 | TRBV28
CSASAKAGTASYEQYF | TRBJ2-7 | TRBV20-1
CASSGTGFQDTQYF | TRBJ2-3 | TRBV6-1
CASSQEGVGDEQFF | TRBJ2-1 | TRBV4-3
CASSLGGTVSYNEQFF | TRBJ2-1 | TRBV5-1
CASNSVTGELFF | TRBJ2-2 | TRBV2
CASSLDRIQETQYF | TRBJ2-5 | TRBV5-1
CASSSWRRQVQETQYF | TRBJ2-5 | TRBV28
CASSLRQRENIQYF | TRBJ2-4 | TRBV11-2
CASRDRGHGELFF | TRBJ2-2 | TRBV5-6
CASSRGDRNQPQHF | TRBJ1-5 | TRBV19
CANSLGVGRGTGELFF | TRBJ2-2 | TRBV7-8
CASSRRDSLHGQYF | TRBJ2-7 | TRBV12-3/TRBV12-4
CSASTLKGTGELFF | TRBJ2-2 | TRBV20-1
CASSPSGVRNYEQYF | TRBJ2-7 | TRBV3-1
CASSLIVAGGTGELFF | TRBJ2-2 | TRBV5-1
CASSSSTSTSNAYTF | TRBJ1-2 | TRBV7-6
CASSLAGLLPGANVLTF | TRBJ2-6 | TRBV7-2
CASRGLVGIPDTQYF | TRBJ2-3 | TRBV11-2
CASSLDGKTDTQYF | TRBJ2-3 | TRBV7-8
CASSLGGPISYEQYF | TRBJ2-7 | TRBV5-4
CASSPQGWEQYF | TRBJ2-7 | TRBV11-2
CASLGTSATEQFF | TRBJ2-1 | TRBV6-2/TRBV6-3
CASSQAAAGDDSYEQYF | TRBJ2-7 | TRBV3-1
CSASPGTGRSGANVLTF | TRBJ2-6 | TRBV20-1
CSVVSEVASGRGGTQYF | TRBJ2-3 | TRBV29-1
CASIFRADANTGELFF | TRBJ2-2 | TRBV6-1
CASSSYPSGRANEQFF | TRBJ2-1 | TRBV7-9
CASSNGPYSYEQYF | TRBJ2-7 | TRBV27
CASSPLAGSTDTQYF | TRBJ2-3 | TRBV7-9
CASSESVGEETQYF | TRBJ2-5 | TRBV10-1
CASRPSGRISYEQYF | TRBJ2-7 | TRBV12-3/TRBV12-4
CASSYDFYEQYF | TRBJ2-7 | TRBV6-2/TRBV6-3
CASSSTAGGGVAEQFF | TRBJ2-1 | TRBV5-5
CATSDAPRGTQYF | TRBJ2-3 | TRBV24-1
CASTPLGMRELFF | TRBJ2-2 | TRBV19
CASTGPLETQYF | TRBJ2-5 | TRBV28
CASSLEGTGGYYGYTF | TRBJ1-2 | TRBV5-4
CASSLEGAGHQETQYF | TRBJ2-5 | TRBV7-9
CASSQDEQGIFYEQYF | TRBJ2-7 | TRBV4-1
CASSLGKGPLGEQFF | TRBJ2-1 | TRBV28
CASSPKPGLGTDTQYF | TRBJ2-3 | TRBV7-3